This T cell receptor beta chain came from a study of shared clonotypes between healthy human individuals. For the study at large: Contributing individuals were a couple of females and a few males aged 18 to 49.

This clone was found a few times. The CDR3 length is 15 residues. The germline V gene encodes CDR1 SGHDN and CDR2 FVKESK. J gave up 1 base and V 3 bases, and 4 bases lay outside the gene matches. Assay used: immunoSEQ multiplex PCR; TCRdb lists only in-frame clones, some missing. The sample records about 490,000 clones, about three quarters being singletons. The chain carries TRBV14 and TRBJ1-1, with TRBD1 matching 8 bases. The TCR sequence derives from a woman aged 40 to 50 in good health. Some clones in this sample may be carry-over from other donors' samples. Sequences were obtained from PBMCs. This CDR3 is CASSQHGQGNTEAFF. CDR3 DNA sequence: TGTGCCAGCAGCCAGCACGGACAGGGGAACACTGAAGCTTTCTTT. Full variable domain (outside the CDR3, taken from reference TRBV14 and TRBJ1-1): EAGVTQFPSHSVIEKGQTVTLRCDPISGHDNLYWYRRVMGKEIKFLLHFVKESKQDESGMPNNRFLAERTGGTYSTLKVQPAELEDSGVYFCASSQHGQGNTEAFFGQGTRLTVV.